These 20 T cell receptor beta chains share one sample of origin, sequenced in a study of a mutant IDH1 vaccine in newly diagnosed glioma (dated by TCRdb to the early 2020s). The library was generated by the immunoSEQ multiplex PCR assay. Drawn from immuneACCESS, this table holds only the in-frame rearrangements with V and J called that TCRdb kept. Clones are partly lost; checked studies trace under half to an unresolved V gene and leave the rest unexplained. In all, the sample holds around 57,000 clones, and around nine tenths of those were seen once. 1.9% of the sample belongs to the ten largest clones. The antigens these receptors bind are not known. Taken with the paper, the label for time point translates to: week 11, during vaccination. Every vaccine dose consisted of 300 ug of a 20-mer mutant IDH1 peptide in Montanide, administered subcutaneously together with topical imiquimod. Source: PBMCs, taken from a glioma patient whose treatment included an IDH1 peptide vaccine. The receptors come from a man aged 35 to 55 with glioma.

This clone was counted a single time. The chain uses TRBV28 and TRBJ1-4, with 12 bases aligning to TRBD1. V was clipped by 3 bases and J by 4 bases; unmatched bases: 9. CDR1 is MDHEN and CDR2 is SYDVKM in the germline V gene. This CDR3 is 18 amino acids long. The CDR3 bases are TGTGCCAGCAGTTTGCTCCGGGACAGGGGGCGAGGTAATGAAAAACTGTTTTTT. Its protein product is CASSLLRDRGRGNEKLFF.

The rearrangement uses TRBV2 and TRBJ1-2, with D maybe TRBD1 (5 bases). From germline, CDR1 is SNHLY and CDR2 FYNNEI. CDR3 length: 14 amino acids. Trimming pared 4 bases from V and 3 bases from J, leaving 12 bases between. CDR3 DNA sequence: TGTGCCAGCAGTGCTCTTCAGGGTGACTATGGCTACACCTTC. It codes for CASSALQGDYGYTF.

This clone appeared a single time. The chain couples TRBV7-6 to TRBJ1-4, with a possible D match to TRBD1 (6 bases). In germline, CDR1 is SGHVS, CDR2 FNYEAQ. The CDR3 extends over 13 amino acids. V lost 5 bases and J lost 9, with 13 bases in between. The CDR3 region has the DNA TGTGCCAGCAGCCCAATACAGGGACAAAAACTGTTTTTT. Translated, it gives CASSPIQGQKLFF.

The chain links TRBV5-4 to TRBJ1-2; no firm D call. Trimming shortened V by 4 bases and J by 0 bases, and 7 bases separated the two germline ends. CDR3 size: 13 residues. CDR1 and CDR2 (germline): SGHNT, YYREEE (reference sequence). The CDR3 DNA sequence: TGTGCCAGCAGCCCCAACCCTAACTATGGCTACACCTTC. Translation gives CASSPNPNYGYTF.

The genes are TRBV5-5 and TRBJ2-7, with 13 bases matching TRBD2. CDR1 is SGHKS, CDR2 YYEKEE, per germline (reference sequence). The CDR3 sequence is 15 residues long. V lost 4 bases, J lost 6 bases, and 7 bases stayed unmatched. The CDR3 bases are TGTGCCAGCAGCCCTGGGGGACTAGCGGGAACCGAGCAGTACTTC. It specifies CASSPGGLAGTEQYF. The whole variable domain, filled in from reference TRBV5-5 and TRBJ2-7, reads DAGVTQSPTHLIKTRGQQVTLRCSPISGHKSVSWYQQVLGQGPQFIFQYYEKEERGRGNFPDRFSARQFPNYSSELNVNALLLGDSALYLCASSPGGLAGTEQYFGPGTRLTVT.

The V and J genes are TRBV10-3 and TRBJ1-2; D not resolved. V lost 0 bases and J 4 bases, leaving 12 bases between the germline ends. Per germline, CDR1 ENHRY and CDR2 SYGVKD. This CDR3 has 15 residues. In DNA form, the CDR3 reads TGTGCCATCAGTGAGTCTTCGGCAGGCCCCTATGGCTACACCTTC. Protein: CAISESSAGPYGYTF.

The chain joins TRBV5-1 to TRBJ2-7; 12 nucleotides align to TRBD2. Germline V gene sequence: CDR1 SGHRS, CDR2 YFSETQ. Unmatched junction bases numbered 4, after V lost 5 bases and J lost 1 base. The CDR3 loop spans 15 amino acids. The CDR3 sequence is CASSRTSGTSYEQYF. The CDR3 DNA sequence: TGCGCCAGCAGTCGGACTAGCGGGACGTCCTACGAGCAGTACTTC.

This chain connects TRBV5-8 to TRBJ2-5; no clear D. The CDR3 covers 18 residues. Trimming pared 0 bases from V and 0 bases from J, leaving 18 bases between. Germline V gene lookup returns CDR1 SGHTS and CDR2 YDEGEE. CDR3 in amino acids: CASSLGQVGPSYQETQYF. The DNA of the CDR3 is TGTGCCAGCAGCTTGGGGCAGGTCGGACCCTCGTACCAAGAGACCCAGTACTTC.

CDR3 residues: CASSLTGQGVETQYF. DNA of the CDR3: TGTGCCAGCAGCTTGACCGGACAGGGTGTGGAGACCCAGTACTTC. The rearrangement links TRBV5-6 to TRBJ2-5; 8 bases line up with TRBD1. V trimming: 1 base; J trimming: 5 bases; junction bases outside the gene matches: 7. CDR3 length: 15 residues. Germline V CDR1 and CDR2: SGHDT, YYEEEE.

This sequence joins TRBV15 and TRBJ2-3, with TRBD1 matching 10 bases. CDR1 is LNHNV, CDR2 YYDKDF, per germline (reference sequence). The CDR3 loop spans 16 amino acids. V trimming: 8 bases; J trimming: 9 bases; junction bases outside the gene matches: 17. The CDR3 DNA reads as TGTGCCACCGAGAGGATGACAGGGGGCGATGCGGGGACGCAGTATTTT. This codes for CATERMTGGDAGTQYF.

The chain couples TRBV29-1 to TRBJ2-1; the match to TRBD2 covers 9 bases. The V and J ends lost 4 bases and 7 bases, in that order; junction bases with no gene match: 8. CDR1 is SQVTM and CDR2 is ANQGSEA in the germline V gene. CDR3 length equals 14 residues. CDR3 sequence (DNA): TGCAGCGTTGTGGCGGGAGGGCCGGGAAATGAGCAGTTCTTC. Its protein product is CSVVAGGPGNEQFF.

The CDR3 DNA follows: TGTGCCTGGAGTCCACGGGGGATGACAGCGCAGCCCCAGCATTTT. Protein product: CAWSPRGMTAQPQHF. The J gene is TRBJ1-5, the V gene TRBV30, with D possibly being TRBD1 (5 bases). The CDR3 consists of 15 residues. Trimming stripped 2 bases from V and 7 bases from J, with 18 bases between. Germline V CDR1 and CDR2: GTSNPN, SVGIG (reference sequence).

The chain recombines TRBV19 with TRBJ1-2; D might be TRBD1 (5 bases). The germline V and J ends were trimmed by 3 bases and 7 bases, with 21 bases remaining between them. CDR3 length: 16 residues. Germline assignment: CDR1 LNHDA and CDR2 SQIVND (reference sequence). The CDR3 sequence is CASSMFLDMSWGGYTF. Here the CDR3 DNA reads TGTGCCAGTAGTATGTTCTTGGACATGTCATGGGGTGGCTACACCTTC.

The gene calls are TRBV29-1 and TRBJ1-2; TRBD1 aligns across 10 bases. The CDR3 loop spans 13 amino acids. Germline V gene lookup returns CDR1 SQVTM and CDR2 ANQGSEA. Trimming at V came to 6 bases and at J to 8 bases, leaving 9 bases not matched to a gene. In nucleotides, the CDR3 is TGCAGCGTCCCCTCGGGACAGGGGTCCGGCTACACCTTC. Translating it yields CSVPSGQGSGYTF.

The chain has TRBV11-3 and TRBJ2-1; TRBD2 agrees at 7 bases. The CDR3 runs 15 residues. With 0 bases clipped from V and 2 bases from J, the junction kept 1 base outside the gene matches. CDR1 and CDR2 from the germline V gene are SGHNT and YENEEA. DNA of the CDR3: TGTGCCAGCAGCTTAGAACGGGGGGCCTACAATGAGCAGTTCTTC. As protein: CASSLERGAYNEQFF.

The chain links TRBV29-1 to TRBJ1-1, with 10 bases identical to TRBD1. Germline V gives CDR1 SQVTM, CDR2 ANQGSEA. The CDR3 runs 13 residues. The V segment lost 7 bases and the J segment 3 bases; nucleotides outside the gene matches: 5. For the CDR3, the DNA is TGCAGCGCCGGGGGACAGGGGTACACTGAAGCTTTCTTT. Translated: CSAGGQGYTEAFF. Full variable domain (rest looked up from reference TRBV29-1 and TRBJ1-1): SAVISQKPSRDICQRGTSLTIQCQVDSQVTMMFWYRQQPGQSLTLIATANQGSEATYESGFVIDKFPISRPNLTFSTLTVSNMSPEDSSIYLCSAGGQGYTEAFFGQGTRLTVV.

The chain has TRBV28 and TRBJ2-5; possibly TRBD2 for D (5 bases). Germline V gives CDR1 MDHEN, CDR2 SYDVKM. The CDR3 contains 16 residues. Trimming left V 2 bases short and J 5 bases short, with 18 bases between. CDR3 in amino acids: CASSLGGFFIGETQYF. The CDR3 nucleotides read TGTGCCAGCAGTTTAGGAGGTTTTTTTATAGGGGAGACCCAGTACTTC.

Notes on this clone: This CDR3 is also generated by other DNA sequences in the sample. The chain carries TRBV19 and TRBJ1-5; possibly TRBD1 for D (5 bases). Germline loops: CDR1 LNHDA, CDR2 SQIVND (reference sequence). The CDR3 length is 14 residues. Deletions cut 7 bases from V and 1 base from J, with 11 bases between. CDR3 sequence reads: CASTRGGSNQPQHF. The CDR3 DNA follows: TGTGCCAGTACTCGTGGGGGGAGCAATCAGCCCCAGCATTTT.

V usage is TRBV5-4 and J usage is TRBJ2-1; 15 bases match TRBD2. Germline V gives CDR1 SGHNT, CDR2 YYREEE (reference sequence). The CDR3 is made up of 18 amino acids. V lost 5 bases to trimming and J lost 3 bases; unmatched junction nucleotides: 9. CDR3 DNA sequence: TGTGCCAGCAGGGGGCCGGGACTAGCGGGAGGCTTCTACAATGAGCAGTTCTTC. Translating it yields CASRGPGLAGGFYNEQFF.

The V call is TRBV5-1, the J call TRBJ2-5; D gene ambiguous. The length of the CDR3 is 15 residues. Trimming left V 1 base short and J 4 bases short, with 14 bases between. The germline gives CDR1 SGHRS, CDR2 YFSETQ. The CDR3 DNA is TGCGCCAGCAGCTTGATGGGCTCATCCGGAGAGACCCAGTACTTC. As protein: CASSLMGSSGETQYF.